A selection of T cell receptor beta chains follows, all from one sample in a study of shared clonotypes between healthy human individuals. TCRdb keeps only in-frame clones here, not all; method: immunoSEQ multiplex PCR. The sample contains about 2.1 million clones, 80% to 95% of which appear only once. The sequencing sample was made of naive CD8+ T cells from PBMCs. Receptors were obtained from a man aged 18 to 30 in good health. Some clones in this sample may be carry-over from other donors' samples. The CDR3 runs from the conserved cysteine through the conserved F or W. Each record gives: clone size, CDR3 length, D gene, J gene, V gene, CDR3 protein, CDR3 DNA. D genes are given only for firm matches. Size tells how often a clone was seen (once, few, many) or the class of an expanded clone, and some rows leave it out.

clone_size: -
cdr3_length: 15
d_call: -
j_call: TRBJ1-2
v_call: TRBV6-5
cdr3_aa: CASSYGVGKVDGYTF
cdr3_nt: TGTGCCAGCAGTTACGGGGTAGGGAAGGTTGATGGCTACACCTTC

clone_size: -
cdr3_length: 13
d_call: -
j_call: TRBJ2-2
v_call: TRBV7-3
cdr3_aa: CASSLLKAGELFF
cdr3_nt: TGTGCCAGCAGCCTCCTCAAGGCAGGGGAGCTGTTTTTT

clone_size: -
cdr3_length: 15
d_call: -
j_call: TRBJ1-5
v_call: TRBV2
cdr3_aa: CASSENGGSNQPQHF
cdr3_nt: TGTGCCAGCAGTGAAAACGGGGGGAGCAATCAGCCCCAGCATTTT

clone_size: -
cdr3_length: 15
d_call: -
j_call: TRBJ1-1
v_call: TRBV6-1
cdr3_aa: CASSAWRSMNTEAFF
cdr3_nt: TGTGCCAGCAGTGCTTGGCGGAGCATGAACACTGAAGCTTTCTTT

clone_size: -
cdr3_length: 15
d_call: TRBD1
j_call: TRBJ1-2
v_call: TRBV5-1
cdr3_aa: CASSLAGGVNYGYTF
cdr3_nt: TGCGCCAGCAGCTTGGCAGGGGGCGTAAACTATGGCTACACCTTC

clone_size: -
cdr3_length: 16
d_call: -
j_call: TRBJ1-2
v_call: TRBV15
cdr3_aa: CATSRGPKGDGYGYTF
cdr3_nt: TGTGCCACCAGCAGAGGGCCCAAGGGGGACGGCTATGGCTACACCTTC

clone_size: -
cdr3_length: 16
d_call: TRBD2
j_call: TRBJ2-7
v_call: TRBV6-6
cdr3_aa: CASSYPGRERTYEQYF
cdr3_nt: TGTGCCAGCAGTTACCCGGGGAGGGAAAGGACCTACGAGCAGTACTTC

clone_size: -
cdr3_length: 15
d_call: -
j_call: TRBJ1-2
v_call: TRBV10-3
cdr3_aa: CAISESWTGSYGYTF
cdr3_nt: TGTGCCATCAGTGAGTCGTGGACGGGAAGTTATGGCTACACCTTC

clone_size: once
cdr3_length: 13
d_call: -
j_call: TRBJ1-1
v_call: TRBV5-1
cdr3_aa: CASREVLNTEAFF
cdr3_nt: TGCGCCAGCAGGGAGGTTTTGAACACTGAAGCTTTCTTT

clone_size: -
cdr3_length: 15
d_call: -
j_call: TRBJ2-5
v_call: TRBV6-5
cdr3_aa: CASSRRDIEAETQYF
cdr3_nt: TGTGCCAGCAGCCGCCGGGACATAGAGGCAGAGACCCAGTACTTC

clone_size: -
cdr3_length: 15
d_call: TRBD1
j_call: TRBJ2-6
v_call: TRBV30
cdr3_aa: CAWTGGAPGANVLTF
cdr3_nt: TGTGCCTGGACAGGGGGCGCCCCTGGGGCCAACGTCCTGACTTTC

clone_size: once
cdr3_length: 17
d_call: TRBD2
j_call: TRBJ2-1
v_call: TRBV5-1
cdr3_aa: CASSLGSGRNTYNEQFF
cdr3_nt: TGCGCCAGCAGCTTGGGTAGCGGGAGAAACACCTACAATGAGCAGTTCTTC

clone_size: -
cdr3_length: 16
d_call: TRBD2
j_call: TRBJ2-7
v_call: TRBV27
cdr3_aa: CASSLGPTSGSYEQYF
cdr3_nt: TGTGCCAGCAGTTTGGGGCCGACTAGCGGGAGCTACGAGCAGTACTTC

clone_size: -
cdr3_length: 17
d_call: TRBD1
j_call: TRBJ2-2
v_call: TRBV6-1
cdr3_aa: CASSDSKQGEDTGELFF
cdr3_nt: TGTGCCAGCAGTGATTCTAAACAGGGGGAGGACACCGGGGAGCTGTTTTTT

clone_size: -
cdr3_length: 14
d_call: TRBD2
j_call: TRBJ2-7
v_call: TRBV4-1
cdr3_aa: CASSLLAGYYEQYF
cdr3_nt: TGCGCCAGCAGCCTACTAGCGGGATACTACGAGCAGTACTTC

clone_size: -
cdr3_length: 14
d_call: TRBD1
j_call: TRBJ1-1
v_call: TRBV25-1
cdr3_aa: CASRTGVAGTEAFF
cdr3_nt: TGTGCCAGCAGGACAGGGGTAGCCGGCACTGAAGCTTTCTTT

clone_size: -
cdr3_length: 13
d_call: -
j_call: TRBJ2-7
v_call: TRBV7-8
cdr3_aa: CASSLQGRGEQYF
cdr3_nt: TGTGCCAGCAGCTTACAGGGACGCGGCGAGCAGTACTTC

clone_size: -
cdr3_length: 15
d_call: TRBD1
j_call: TRBJ1-5
v_call: TRBV11-2
cdr3_aa: CASSLGAGGDQPQHF
cdr3_nt: TGTGCCAGCAGTCTGGGGGCAGGGGGGGATCAGCCCCAGCATTTT

clone_size: -
cdr3_length: 16
d_call: -
j_call: TRBJ1-3
v_call: TRBV13
cdr3_aa: CASSLGGSYSGNTIYF
cdr3_nt: TGTGCCAGCAGCCTTGGTGGGAGCTACTCTGGAAACACCATATATTTT

clone_size: -
cdr3_length: 16
d_call: -
j_call: TRBJ2-1
v_call: TRBV5-5
cdr3_aa: CASKPGRGQSYNEQFF
cdr3_nt: TGTGCCAGTAAACCGGGCCGGGGTCAGTCCTACAATGAGCAGTTCTTC

clone_size: -
cdr3_length: 14
d_call: TRBD1
j_call: TRBJ1-1
v_call: TRBV28
cdr3_aa: CASRLTGYETEAFF
cdr3_nt: TGTGCCAGCAGGCTGACAGGGTATGAAACTGAAGCTTTCTTT

clone_size: once
cdr3_length: 13
d_call: -
j_call: TRBJ1-1
v_call: TRBV5-6
cdr3_aa: CASSLGLRGEAFF
cdr3_nt: TGTGCCAGCAGCTTGGGCTTACGGGGTGAAGCTTTCTTT

clone_size: few
cdr3_length: 16
d_call: -
j_call: TRBJ2-7
v_call: TRBV27
cdr3_aa: CASSLGRGQTTYEQYF
cdr3_nt: TGTGCCAGCAGCCTGGGGCGGGGACAGACAACCTACGAGCAGTACTTC

clone_size: -
cdr3_length: 13
d_call: -
j_call: TRBJ1-4
v_call: TRBV7-7
cdr3_aa: CASSLALGEKLFF
cdr3_nt: TGTGCCAGCAGCTTAGCGCTCGGGGAAAAACTGTTTTTT

clone_size: -
cdr3_length: 11
d_call: -
j_call: TRBJ2-1
v_call: TRBV6-1
cdr3_aa: CASSDGYEQFF
cdr3_nt: TGTGCCAGCAGTGATGGGTATGAGCAGTTCTTC

clone_size: -
cdr3_length: 16
d_call: -
j_call: TRBJ2-6
v_call: TRBV27
cdr3_aa: CASSWGAGSGANVLTF
cdr3_nt: TGTGCCAGCAGTTGGGGGGCCGGCTCTGGGGCCAACGTCCTGACTTTC

clone_size: -
cdr3_length: 15
d_call: -
j_call: TRBJ2-1
v_call: TRBV7-9
cdr3_aa: CASSLFVVRDNEQFF
cdr3_nt: TGTGCCAGCAGCTTATTTGTGGTCCGGGACAATGAGCAGTTCTTC

clone_size: -
cdr3_length: 12
d_call: -
j_call: TRBJ2-7
v_call: TRBV7-8
cdr3_aa: CASSLVPNEQYF
cdr3_nt: TGTGCCAGCAGCCTCGTACCCAACGAGCAGTACTTC

clone_size: -
cdr3_length: 17
d_call: -
j_call: TRBJ2-2
v_call: TRBV9
cdr3_aa: CASSVVPDTGPTGELFF
cdr3_nt: TGTGCCAGCAGCGTAGTTCCCGATACAGGGCCCACCGGGGAGCTGTTTTTT

clone_size: -
cdr3_length: 16
d_call: -
j_call: TRBJ2-1
v_call: TRBV27
cdr3_aa: CASSPTVEHFYNEQFF
cdr3_nt: TGTGCCAGCAGCCCGACCGTGGAACACTTCTACAATGAGCAGTTCTTC

clone_size: -
cdr3_length: 14
d_call: -
j_call: TRBJ2-7
v_call: TRBV10-3
cdr3_aa: CAISLSTATYEQYF
cdr3_nt: TGTGCCATCAGTCTTTCGACAGCAACCTACGAGCAGTACTTC

clone_size: -
cdr3_length: 15
d_call: TRBD1
j_call: TRBJ2-3
v_call: TRBV6-4
cdr3_aa: CARDRDRLARDTQYF
cdr3_nt: TGTGCCAGGGACAGGGACCGGTTGGCCCGAGATACGCAGTATTTT

clone_size: -
cdr3_length: 16
d_call: TRBD2
j_call: TRBJ2-2
v_call: TRBV4-3
cdr3_aa: CASSQEISGSSGELFF
cdr3_nt: TGCGCCAGCAGCCAAGAGATTAGCGGGAGTTCCGGGGAGCTGTTTTTT

clone_size: once
cdr3_length: 19
d_call: TRBD1
j_call: TRBJ1-3
v_call: TRBV9
cdr3_aa: CASSPSQGAPYGSGNTIYF
cdr3_nt: TGTGCCAGCAGCCCCTCCCAGGGGGCGCCTTACGGCTCTGGAAACACCATATATTTT

clone_size: -
cdr3_length: 14
d_call: -
j_call: TRBJ2-7
v_call: TRBV30
cdr3_aa: CAWSARDASYEQYF
cdr3_nt: TGTGCCTGGAGTGCAAGGGACGCCTCCTACGAGCAGTACTTC

clone_size: -
cdr3_length: 10
d_call: -
j_call: TRBJ1-1
v_call: TRBV7-2
cdr3_aa: CASSPFEAFF
cdr3_nt: TGTGCCAGCAGCCCCTTTGAAGCTTTCTTT

clone_size: -
cdr3_length: 15
d_call: TRBD2
j_call: TRBJ2-1
v_call: TRBV5-1
cdr3_aa: CASSRGLAGNNEQFF
cdr3_nt: TGCGCCAGCAGCAGGGGACTAGCGGGCAACAATGAGCAGTTCTTC

clone_size: -
cdr3_length: 13
d_call: -
j_call: TRBJ2-1
v_call: TRBV10-1
cdr3_aa: CASSEAGSNEQFF
cdr3_nt: TGCGCCAGCAGTGAGGCGGGGAGTAATGAGCAGTTCTTC

clone_size: -
cdr3_length: 18
d_call: TRBD1
j_call: TRBJ2-5
v_call: TRBV19
cdr3_aa: CASSTPGTGGPTGETQYF
cdr3_nt: TGTGCCAGTAGTACTCCGGGGACAGGGGGCCCAACGGGGGAGACCCAGTACTTC

clone_size: -
cdr3_length: 11
d_call: -
j_call: TRBJ1-6
v_call: TRBV6-1
cdr3_aa: CASSELPPLHF
cdr3_nt: TGTGCCAGCAGTGAACTACCACCCCTCCACTTT

clone_size: -
cdr3_length: 15
d_call: -
j_call: TRBJ2-5
v_call: TRBV10-3
cdr3_aa: CAISEPDDSRGTQYF
cdr3_nt: TGTGCCATCAGTGAGCCGGACGACTCAAGGGGGACCCAGTACTTC

clone_size: -
cdr3_length: 14
d_call: TRBD1
j_call: TRBJ2-7
v_call: TRBV5-1
cdr3_aa: CASSLDGRGHEQYF
cdr3_nt: TGCGCCAGCAGCTTGGATGGCAGGGGGCACGAGCAGTACTTC

clone_size: few
cdr3_length: 19
d_call: -
j_call: TRBJ2-4
v_call: TRBV10-1
cdr3_aa: CASSESPPQISLAKNIQYF
cdr3_nt: TGCGCCAGCAGTGAGTCACCCCCACAGATATCCTTAGCCAAAAACATTCAGTACTTC

clone_size: -
cdr3_length: 16
d_call: -
j_call: TRBJ1-2
v_call: TRBV14
cdr3_aa: CASSPISGPPSYGYTF
cdr3_nt: TGTGCCAGCAGCCCGATATCTGGACCGCCTAGCTATGGCTACACCTTC

clone_size: -
cdr3_length: 14
d_call: -
j_call: TRBJ1-2
v_call: TRBV28
cdr3_aa: CASSLLVTDYGYTF
cdr3_nt: TGTGCCAGCAGTTTATTGGTCACTGACTATGGCTACACCTTC

clone_size: -
cdr3_length: 13
d_call: -
j_call: TRBJ1-2
v_call: TRBV13
cdr3_aa: CASSTTRFYGYTF
cdr3_nt: TGTGCCAGCAGCACCACAAGGTTCTATGGCTACACCTTC

clone_size: -
cdr3_length: 11
d_call: -
j_call: TRBJ2-1
v_call: TRBV10-2
cdr3_aa: CASSPGTEQFF
cdr3_nt: TGCGCCAGCAGCCCCGGGACAGAGCAGTTCTTC

clone_size: -
cdr3_length: 16
d_call: -
j_call: TRBJ2-2
v_call: TRBV13
cdr3_aa: CASSLGLREGSGELFF
cdr3_nt: TGTGCCAGCAGCTTAGGCCTCAGGGAAGGCTCCGGGGAGCTGTTTTTT

clone_size: -
cdr3_length: 18
d_call: -
j_call: TRBJ1-1
v_call: TRBV10-1
cdr3_aa: CASSETSAAERKIAEAFF
cdr3_nt: TGCGCCAGCAGTGAGACGTCGGCAGCGGAGCGTAAGATCGCTGAAGCTTTCTTT

clone_size: -
cdr3_length: 16
d_call: -
j_call: TRBJ2-5
v_call: TRBV7-2
cdr3_aa: CASSFPVAALQETQYF
cdr3_nt: TGTGCCAGCAGCTTCCCGGTAGCGGCCTTACAAGAGACCCAGTACTTC

clone_size: -
cdr3_length: 15
d_call: -
j_call: TRBJ1-1
v_call: TRBV4-3
cdr3_aa: CASSQDQLGRTEAFF
cdr3_nt: TGCGCCAGCAGCCAAGATCAATTGGGGCGGACTGAAGCTTTCTTT

clone_size: -
cdr3_length: 15
d_call: -
j_call: TRBJ2-2
v_call: TRBV7-3
cdr3_aa: CASSASDGNTGELFF
cdr3_nt: TGTGCCAGCAGCGCTAGCGACGGGAACACCGGGGAGCTGTTTTTT

clone_size: -
cdr3_length: 17
d_call: TRBD1
j_call: TRBJ1-5
v_call: TRBV27
cdr3_aa: CASSLSIGDRGLQPQHF
cdr3_nt: TGTGCCAGCAGTTTATCGATTGGAGACAGGGGGCTTCAGCCCCAGCATTTT

clone_size: -
cdr3_length: 19
d_call: -
j_call: TRBJ2-1
v_call: TRBV9
cdr3_aa: CASSLRSGAERSSYNEQFF
cdr3_nt: TGTGCCAGCAGCCTCAGGTCGGGTGCTGAACGGAGCTCCTACAATGAGCAGTTCTTC

clone_size: -
cdr3_length: 15
d_call: -
j_call: TRBJ1-5
v_call: TRBV2
cdr3_aa: CASSEEVRGTQPQHF
cdr3_nt: TGTGCCAGCAGTGAAGAGGTTAGAGGGACCCAGCCCCAGCATTTT

clone_size: -
cdr3_length: 14
d_call: TRBD2
j_call: TRBJ2-7
v_call: TRBV27
cdr3_aa: CASSPLAGTHEQYF
cdr3_nt: TGTGCCAGCAGTCCATTAGCGGGAACCCACGAGCAGTACTTC

clone_size: -
cdr3_length: 14
d_call: -
j_call: TRBJ1-4
v_call: TRBV5-1
cdr3_aa: CASSSLARPEKLFF
cdr3_nt: TGCGCCAGCAGCTCTTTGGCACGGCCAGAAAAACTGTTTTTT